A single sample gave rise to the 16 T cell receptor beta chains below, sequenced in a study of identical twins. Via MiXCR, TCRdb re-called the 5' RACE reads, giving one row per CDR3 protein. The sample has 700,000 to 950,000 distinct CDR3 sequences, around 12% seen once. This same sample was also taken into another study, of yellow fever vaccine responses in identical twins.

The material sequenced was PBMCs. The source of these receptors is a woman aged 18-30 years in good health.

This clonotype was found a few times. The gene calls are TRBV7-9 and TRBJ2-1, with 9 nucleotides matching TRBD2. The CDR3 is 15 residues long. CDR1 and CDR2 from the germline V gene are SEHNR and FQNEAQ (reference sequence). Germline trimming cut 4 bases from V and 10 bases from J; bases unmatched to any gene: 11. The CDR3, as DNA: TGTGCCAGCAGCTCTCTTGCGGGAGGGCCTAGGGAGCAGTTCTTC. Amino acid sequence: CASSSLAGGPREQFF.

This rearrangement joins TRBV20-1 to TRBJ1-2; D uncertain. CDR1 is DFQATT and CDR2 is SNEGSKA in the germline V gene (reference sequence). The CDR3 runs 14 residues. V was clipped by 3 bases and J by 2 bases, with 13 bases between them. The CDR3 here is CSASLRLLNYGYTF. The CDR3 DNA reads as TGCAGTGCTAGTCTCCGACTCCTAAACTATGGCTACACCTTC.

The chain recombines TRBV5-1 with TRBJ2-5, with TRBD2 matching 7 bases. Germline V CDR1 and CDR2: SGHRS, YFSETQ. Trimming cost V 3 bases and J 7 bases; bases outside gene matches: 12. The CDR3 covers 15 residues. This CDR3 is CASSWRGGGTGTQYF. The CDR3 DNA sequence: TGCGCCAGCAGCTGGCGGGGCGGGGGAACTGGGACCCAGTACTTC.

In its sample, this clonotype was seen a few times. This chain connects TRBV5-1 to TRBJ2-1; 8 nucleotides line up with TRBD2. After removal of 0 bases from V and 7 bases from J, the junction contained 12 bases not matched to a gene. CDR1 SGHRS and CDR2 YFSETQ come from the germline V gene. There are 17 residues in the CDR3. The CDR3, as DNA: TGCGCCAGCAGCTTGGCTATACTAGCGGCCACAGGGAATGAGCAGTTCTTC. Encoded protein: CASSLAILAATGNEQFF. The complete variable domain, with remaining parts taken from reference TRBV5-1 and TRBJ2-1, reads KAGVTQTPRYLIKTRGQQVTLSCSPISGHRSVSWYQQTPGQGLQFLFEYFSETQRNKGNFPGRFSGRQFSNSRSEMNVSTLELGDSALYLCASSLAILAATGNEQFFGPGTRLTVL.

This clonotype has just a few counts. The CDR3 coding sequence is TGTGCCAGCAGCGTGGGACAGGTCAATGAGCAGTTCTTC. It is translated as CASSVGQVNEQFF. V gene TRBV7-2 combines with J gene TRBJ2-1; 8 positions match TRBD1. CDR3 length: 13 residues. Germline V CDR1 and CDR2: SGHTA, FQGNSA. Trimming cost V 5 bases and J 6 bases; bases outside gene matches: 3.

This chain uses TRBV11-3 with TRBJ2-5, with 8 nucleotides matching TRBD1. Per germline, CDR1 SGHNT and CDR2 YENEEA. The CDR3 totals 16 residues. V trimming: 5 bases; J trimming: 3 bases; junction bases outside the gene matches: 11. Here the CDR3 DNA reads TGTGCCAGCAGCCCCCGGACAGGGAAGGAAGAAGAGACCCAGTACTTC. Translation: CASSPRTGKEEETQYF.

This clonotype was recorded a few times. This chain uses TRBV14 with TRBJ2-7, with 7 bases fitting TRBD1. Germline CDR1 is SGHDN and CDR2 is FVKESK. There are 16 residues in the CDR3. V trimming: 3 bases; J trimming: 2 bases; junction bases outside the gene matches: 10. This CDR3 is CASSHSGTAVPYEQYF. CDR3 in DNA: TGTGCCAGCAGCCACTCCGGGACAGCGGTCCCCTACGAGCAGTACTTC.

The rearrangement links TRBV11-2 to TRBJ2-1; D is possibly TRBD2 (5 bases). The CDR3 sequence is 15 residues long. Trimming shortened V by 1 base and J by 3 bases, and 10 bases separated the two germline ends. Germline values: CDR1 SGHAT, CDR2 FQNNGV. The CDR3 DNA reads TGTGCCAGCAGCTTAGGAGGGCAATTCTACAATGAGCAGTTCTTC. The encoded protein is CASSLGGQFYNEQFF.

The chain has TRBV2 and TRBJ2-3; 7 nucleotides align to TRBD2. This CDR3 contains 14 residues. The junction had 7 bases not matched to a gene; V was cut back by 7 bases and J by 3 bases. Germline CDR1 is SNHLY and CDR2 is FYNNEI. CDR3: CASNRPSGTDTQYF. For the CDR3, the DNA is TGTGCCAGCAATCGGCCTAGCGGTACAGATACGCAGTATTTT. The full variable domain, with the rest looked up from reference TRBV2 and TRBJ2-3, is EPEVTQTPSHQVTQMGQEVILRCVPISNHLYFYWYRQILGQKVEFLVSFYNNEISEKSEIFDDQFSVERPDGSNFTLKIRSTKLEDSAMYFCASNRPSGTDTQYFGPGTRLTVL.

The chain couples TRBV9 to TRBJ2-5, with a possible D match to TRBD1 (6 bases). Between the trimmed V and J ends, which lost 3 bases and 5 bases, there was a span of 20 bases. Germline V CDR1 and CDR2: SGDLS, YYNGEE. The CDR3 runs to 16 residues. In DNA, the CDR3 is TGTGCCAGCAGCGGATTACCAGGGGCACCTGGGGAGACCCAGTACTTC. Residues: CASSGLPGAPGETQYF.

In its sample, this clonotype was seen a few times. The rearrangement links TRBV3-1 to TRBJ1-1; tentative D call: TRBD1 (5 bases). The germline V and J ends were trimmed by 7 bases and 2 bases, with 17 bases remaining between them. The germline V gene encodes CDR1 LGHDT and CDR2 YNNKEL (reference sequence). The CDR3 covers 15 residues. The CDR3 DNA sequence: TGTGCCAGCAACGTGCTGGGGGGTTCCAACACTGAAGCTTTCTTT. This encodes CASNVLGGSNTEAFF.

This clonotype occurred a few times. This rearrangement joins TRBV20-1 to TRBJ2-1; 7 bases map to TRBD2. There are 12 residues in the CDR3. V gave up 3 bases and J gave up 9 bases; unmatched junction bases: 5. Germline CDR1 is DFQATT and CDR2 is SNEGSKA (reference sequence). The CDR3 loop is CSASVGTIEQFF. Written as DNA, the CDR3 is TGCAGTGCTAGTGTGGGGACTATTGAGCAGTTCTTC.

V usage is TRBV5-1 and J usage is TRBJ2-3; no reliable D call. This CDR3 is built from 15 residues. Germline V gives CDR1 SGHRS, CDR2 YFSETQ. Trimming removed 0 bases at V and 5 bases at J, with 13 bases between. For the CDR3, the DNA is TGCGCCAGCAGCTTGGGACCGGGCTCCGGAGATACGCAGTATTTT. Amino acid sequence: CASSLGPGSGDTQYF.

This clonotype was counted only a few times. The chain combines TRBV28 with TRBJ1-5; no clear D. V lost 6 bases, J lost 6 bases, and 21 bases lay in between. The CDR3 extends over 16 amino acids. Germline CDR1 reads MDHEN; CDR2 reads SYDVKM. Here the CDR3 DNA reads TGTGCCAGCAGGAAGAGGACGGGTTCATACCTTCAGCCCCAGCATTTT. This translates into CASRKRTGSYLQPQHF. The full variable domain, rest sourced from reference TRBV28 and TRBJ1-5, is DVKVTQSSRYLVKRTGEKVFLECVQDMDHENMFWYRQDPGLGLRLIYFSYDVKMKEKGDIPEGYSVSREKKERFSLILESASTNQTSMYLCASRKRTGSYLQPQHFGDGTRLSIL.

The chain carries TRBV5-1 and TRBJ2-5, with D possibly matching TRBD2 (6 bases). Germline loops: CDR1 SGHRS, CDR2 YFSETQ. Deletions cut 0 bases from V and 1 base from J, with 13 bases between. This CDR3 is 16 amino acids long. The CDR3 sequence is CASSLAFGGSQETQYF. The CDR3 DNA is TGCGCCAGCAGCTTGGCCTTCGGAGGGAGCCAAGAGACCCAGTACTTC.

The chain recombines TRBV7-9 with TRBJ1-4; D is uncertain. Germline V gene lookup returns CDR1 SEHNR and CDR2 FQNEAQ (reference sequence). The germline V and J ends were trimmed by 2 bases and 5 bases, with 6 bases remaining between them. The CDR3 extends over 13 amino acids. CDR3 bases: TGTGCCAGCAGCTTACGGCAGAATGAAAAACTGTTTTTT. Translation gives CASSLRQNEKLFF.